This T cell receptor beta chain came from a study of shared clonotypes between healthy human individuals. As concerns this clone: Its antigen is undetermined. This CDR3 is also generated by other DNA sequences in the sample.

Per the germline V gene, CDR1 is SQVTM and CDR2 is ANQGSEA. The length of the CDR3 is 13 residues. Overall study findings and caveats: Few donors restricted represented genetic and exposure-history diversity. As a rule, naive subsets had a larger estimated richness than memory subsets. A few donors shared approximately 5% of their naive CD4 clonotypes.

The authors split each subset's genomic DNA evenly across several immunoSEQ plates. Data came from immunoSEQ multiplex PCR; TCRdb stores just in-frame clones and leaves some out. The table lists about 1.1 million clones, 70% to 80% of them singletons. The sequencing input was memory CD4+ T cells from PBMCs. Subset described: CD45RA-negative fraction. The gene calls are TRBV29-1 and TRBJ1-5; D is possibly TRBD1 (5 bases). This clonotype originated in a man in his late teens or twenties in good health. Some clones in this sample may be carry-over from other donors' samples. DNA of the CDR3: TGCAGTGTTTTGATGGGGGTTAATCAGCCCCAGCATTTT. Protein sequence: CSVLMGVNQPQHF.